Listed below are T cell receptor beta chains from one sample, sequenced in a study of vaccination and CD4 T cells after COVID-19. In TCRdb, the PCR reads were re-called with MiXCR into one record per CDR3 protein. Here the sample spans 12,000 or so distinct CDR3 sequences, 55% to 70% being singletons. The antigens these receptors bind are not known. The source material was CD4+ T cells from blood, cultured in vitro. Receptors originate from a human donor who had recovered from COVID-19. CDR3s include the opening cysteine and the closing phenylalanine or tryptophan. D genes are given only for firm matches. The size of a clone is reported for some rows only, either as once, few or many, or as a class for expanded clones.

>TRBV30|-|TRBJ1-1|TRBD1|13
TGTGCCTGGAGGACAGGGGAGGGGACTGAAGCTTTCTTT
CAWRTGEGTEAFF
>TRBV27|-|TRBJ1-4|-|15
TGTGCCAGCAGTTTATCCCTAGCAACTAATGAAAAACTGTTTTTT
CASSLSLATNEKLFF
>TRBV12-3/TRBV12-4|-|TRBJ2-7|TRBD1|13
TGTGCCAGCAGCCCTAGTACAGGGGGAGAGCAGTACTTC
CASSPSTGGEQYF
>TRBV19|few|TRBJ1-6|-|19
TGTGCCAGTAGTAATCCGAGTCGAAGGGAATCTACATTTGATTCACCCCTCCACTTT
CASSNPSRRESTFDSPLHF
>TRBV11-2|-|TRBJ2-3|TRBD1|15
TGTGCCAGCAGCTTACTAGGGGGCAACACAGATACGCAGTATTTT
CASSLLGGNTDTQYF
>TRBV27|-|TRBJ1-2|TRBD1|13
TGTGCCAGCAGTTGGAACACAGGGGACGGCTACACCTTC
CASSWNTGDGYTF
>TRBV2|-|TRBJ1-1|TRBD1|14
TGTGCCAGCAGTTACTCTCCGGGACAGTTTGAAGCTTTCTTT
CASSYSPGQFEAFF
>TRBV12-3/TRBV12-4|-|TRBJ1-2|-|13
TGTGCCAGCAGTTTGTTAATGAAGTATGGCTACACCTTC
CASSLLMKYGYTF
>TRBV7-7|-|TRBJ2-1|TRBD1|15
TGTGCCAGCAGCTCCGACCCCGGGACAGACAATGAGCAGTTCTTC
CASSSDPGTDNEQFF
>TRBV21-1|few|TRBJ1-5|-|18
TGTGCCAGCAGCAAAGCAGGCCGTGCACCAACGGGGCCTCAGCCCCAGCATTTT
CASSKAGRAPTGPQPQHF
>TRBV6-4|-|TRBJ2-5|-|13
TGTGCCAGCAGTGAGATTAGGGGAGAGACCCAGTACTTC
CASSEIRGETQYF
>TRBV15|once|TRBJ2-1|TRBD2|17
TGTGCCACCAGCAGAGGGGGAGCGGGGTCCTCCTACAATGAGCAGTTCTTC
CATSRGGAGSSYNEQFF
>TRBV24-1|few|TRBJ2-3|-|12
TGTGCCACCAGTGATTTAGGCGATACGCAGTATTTT
CATSDLGDTQYF
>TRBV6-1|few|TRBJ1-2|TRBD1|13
TGTGCCAGCAGCCTCGACAGGGGGTATGGCTACACCTTC
CASSLDRGYGYTF
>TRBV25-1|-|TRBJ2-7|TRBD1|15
TGTGCCAGCAGTGGCCGGGACAGGGTACATAACGAGCAGTACTTC
CASSGRDRVHNEQYF
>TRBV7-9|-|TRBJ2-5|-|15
TGTGCCAGCAGCTTAGGACCGGGGCTCCAAGAGACCCAGTACTTC
CASSLGPGLQETQYF
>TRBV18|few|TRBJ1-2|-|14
TGTGCCAGCTCACCCGGACAGTCTTTCTATGGCTACACCTTC
CASSPGQSFYGYTF
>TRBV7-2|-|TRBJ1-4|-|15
TGTGCCAGCAGACCTATGGGTGCAACTAATGAAAAACTGTTTTTT
CASRPMGATNEKLFF
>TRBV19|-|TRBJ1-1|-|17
TGTGCCAGTAGTACCCCAACAGGGTTGAAGGTGAACACTGAAGCTTTCTTT
CASSTPTGLKVNTEAFF
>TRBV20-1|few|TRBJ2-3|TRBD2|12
TGCAGTGCCCCCCAGGGAGGGGATACGCAGTATTTT
CSAPQGGDTQYF
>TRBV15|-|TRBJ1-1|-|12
TGTGCCACCAGCTCGGGGAACACTGAAGCTTTCTTT
CATSSGNTEAFF
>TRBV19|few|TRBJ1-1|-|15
TGTGCCAGTAGTATAGATCGGCGGGGGAACACTGAAGCTTTCTTT
CASSIDRRGNTEAFF
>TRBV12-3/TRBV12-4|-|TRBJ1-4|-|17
TGTGCCAGCAGTCACCGGGACCTAATTGCAACTAATGAAAAACTGTTTTTT
CASSHRDLIATNEKLFF
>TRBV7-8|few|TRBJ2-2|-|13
TGTGCCAGCAGTCGGCGGGCAACGAGGGAGCTGTTTTTT
CASSRRATRELFF
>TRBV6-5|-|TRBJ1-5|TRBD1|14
TGTGCCAGCAGTTGGGGGACAGGTGCCCTTCCCCAGCATTTT
CASSWGTGALPQHF
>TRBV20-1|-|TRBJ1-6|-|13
TGCAGTGCAGGAACCACGGCACTTTCACCCCTCCACTTT
CSAGTTALSPLHF
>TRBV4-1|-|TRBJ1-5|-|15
TGCGCCAGCAGCCACCTTATGCTGGGCAATCAGCCCCAGCATTTT
CASSHLMLGNQPQHF